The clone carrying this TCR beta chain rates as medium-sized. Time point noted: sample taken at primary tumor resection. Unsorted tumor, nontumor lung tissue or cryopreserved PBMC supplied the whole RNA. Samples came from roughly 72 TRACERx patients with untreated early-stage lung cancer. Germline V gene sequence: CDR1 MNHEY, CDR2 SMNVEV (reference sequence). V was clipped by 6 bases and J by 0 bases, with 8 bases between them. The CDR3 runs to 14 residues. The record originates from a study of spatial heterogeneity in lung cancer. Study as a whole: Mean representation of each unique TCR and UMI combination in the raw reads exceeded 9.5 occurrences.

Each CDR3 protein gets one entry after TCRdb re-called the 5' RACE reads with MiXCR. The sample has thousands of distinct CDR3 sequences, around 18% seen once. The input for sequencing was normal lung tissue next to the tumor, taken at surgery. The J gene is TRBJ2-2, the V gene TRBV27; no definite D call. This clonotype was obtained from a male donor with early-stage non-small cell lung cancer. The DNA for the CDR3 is TGTGCCAGCAGAGGTGGGGCGAACACCGGGGAGCTGTTTTTT. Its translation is CASRGGANTGELFF.